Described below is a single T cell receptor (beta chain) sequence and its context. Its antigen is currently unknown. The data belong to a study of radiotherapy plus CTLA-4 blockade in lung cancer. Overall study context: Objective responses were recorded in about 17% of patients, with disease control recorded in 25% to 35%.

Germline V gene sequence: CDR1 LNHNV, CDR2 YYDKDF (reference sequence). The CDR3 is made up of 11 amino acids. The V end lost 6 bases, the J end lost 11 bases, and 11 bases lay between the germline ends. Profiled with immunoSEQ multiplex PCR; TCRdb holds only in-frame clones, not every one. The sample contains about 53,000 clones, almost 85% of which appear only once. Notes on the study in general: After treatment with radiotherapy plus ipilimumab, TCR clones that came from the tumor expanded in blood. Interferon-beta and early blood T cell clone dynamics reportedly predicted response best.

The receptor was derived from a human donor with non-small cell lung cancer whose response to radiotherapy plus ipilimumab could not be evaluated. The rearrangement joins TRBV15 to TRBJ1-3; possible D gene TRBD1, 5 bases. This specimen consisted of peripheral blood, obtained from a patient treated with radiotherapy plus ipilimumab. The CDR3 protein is CATRGPYAIYF. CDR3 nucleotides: TGTGCCACCAGGGGGCCGTACGCCATATATTTT.